What follows are 22 T cell receptor beta chains derived from one specimen sequenced in a study of early T cells in non-severe SARS-CoV-2 infection. TCRdb fed the 5' RACE reads into MiXCR, producing one record per CDR3 protein. This table has 90,000 to 130,000 distinct CDR3 sequences, around 10% appearing once. Sequenced sample: whole blood. Receptors originate from an adult who was a healthcare worker with PCR-confirmed SARS-CoV-2 infection or an uninfected control (not recorded which).

This clonotype was picked up many times. The chain links TRBV12-3 or TRBV12-4 to TRBJ2-7; D remains ambiguous. The V gene lost 6 bases and the J gene lost 2 bases, with 11 bases spanning the gap. This CDR3 spans 13 amino acids. The CDR3 spells CASSRGEAYEQYF. The CDR3 DNA is TGTGCCAGCAGCCGCGGAGAGGCCTACGAGCAGTACTTC.

The sample holds a few counts of this clonotype. The chain recombines TRBV29-1 with TRBJ2-7, with TRBD2 matching over 7 bases. CDR3 length: 13 residues. Germline CDR1 reads SQVTM; CDR2 reads ANQGSEA. V trimming: 4 bases; J trimming: 4 bases; junction bases outside the gene matches: 7. CDR3: CSVGEGRRYEQYF. The CDR3 nucleotides read TGCAGCGTTGGGGAGGGGCGAAGGTACGAGCAGTACTTC.

This clonotype was detected many times. The rearrangement uses TRBV7-9 and TRBJ2-7; no clear D gene. The germline CDR1 and CDR2 sequences are SEHNR and FQNEAQ (reference sequence). With 3 bases removed from V and 3 bases from J, the gap between germline ends came to 9 bases. The CDR3 consists of 13 residues. CDR3 in DNA: TGTGCCAGCAGCTTGGAGATTGTCTACGAGCAGTACTTC. Translated, it gives CASSLEIVYEQYF.

This clonotype was counted ten times or more. In DNA, the CDR3 is TGTGCCAGCAGCTTCCGGGACAGGAATCAGCCCCAGCATTTT. It translates to CASSFRDRNQPQHF. The rearrangement uses TRBV7-8 and TRBJ1-5; 8 nucleotides line up with TRBD1. The V gene end was trimmed by 3 bases and the J gene end by 4 bases; junction bases not matched to a gene: 2. The CDR3 spans 14 residues. Germline loops: CDR1 SGHVS, CDR2 FQNEAQ.

This clonotype was counted at least ten times. The chain carries TRBV5-1 and TRBJ2-5; D is perhaps TRBD2 (5 bases). Looked up from germline, CDR1 is SGHRS and CDR2 is YFSETQ. V lost 3 bases and J lost 4, with 10 bases in between. CDR3 length: 13 amino acids. CDR3 DNA: TGCGCCAGCAGCTCCGGACTTGGAGAGACCCAGTACTTC. This codes for CASSSGLGETQYF.

In its sample, this clonotype was seen many times. The rearrangement joins TRBV7-8 to TRBJ1-1; D gene uncertain. Germline V gives CDR1 SGHVS, CDR2 FQNEAQ. The CDR3 contains 13 residues. V was shortened by 6 bases and J by 0 bases, with 8 bases between the two germline ends. As DNA, the CDR3 is TGTGCCAGCAGGTCAGAGATGAACACTGAAGCTTTCTTT. Protein: CASRSEMNTEAFF.

V and J are TRBV5-1 and TRBJ1-1; maybe TRBD1 (6 bases). The CDR3 spans 13 residues. V lost 6 bases, J lost 6 bases, and 15 bases lay in between. Germline V CDR1 and CDR2: SGHRS, YFSETQ. The CDR3 DNA follows: TGCGCCAGCACCTTAACACAGGGCTCTGAAGCTTTCTTT. Its translation is CASTLTQGSEAFF.

This clonotype was recorded at least ten times. The gene calls are TRBV29-1 and TRBJ2-3; no clear D gene. CDR3 size: 9 residues. V lost 4 bases to trimming and J lost 6 bases, with 2 bases between them. Germline CDR1 SQVTM, CDR2 ANQGSEA. The CDR3 DNA reads as TGCAGCGTTGGGGATACGCAGTATTTT. Protein sequence: CSVGDTQYF.

This rearrangement joins TRBV10-2 to TRBJ1-5, with TRBD1 identical over 12 bases. The V gene end was trimmed by 6 bases and the J gene end by 0 bases; junction bases not matched to a gene: 9. This CDR3 region has 18 residues. The V gene's germline CDR1 is WSHSY and CDR2 SAAADI. The CDR3 DNA is TGCGCCAGCAGACCCGGGACAGGGGGCAAGTATAGCAATCAGCCCCAGCATTTT. It yields the protein CASRPGTGGKYSNQPQHF.

This clonotype has a handful of counts. The chain joins TRBV7-3 to TRBJ2-3, with D unresolved. The CDR3 has 15 amino acids. With 2 bases removed from V and 2 bases from J, the gap between germline ends came to 11 bases. In germline, CDR1 is SGHTA, CDR2 FQGTGA. The CDR3 reads CASSLGRFFTDTQYF. For the CDR3, the DNA is TGTGCCAGCAGCTTAGGTCGGTTTTTCACAGATACGCAGTATTTT. The full variable domain, its missing parts supplied by reference TRBV7-3 and TRBJ2-3, is GAGVSQTPSNKVTEKGKYVELRCDPISGHTALYWYRQSLGQGPEFLIYFQGTGAADDSGLPNDRFFAVRPEGSVSTLKIQRTERGDSAVYLCASSLGRFFTDTQYFGPGTRLTVL.

This chain uses TRBV13 with TRBJ2-4, with a tentative D call TRBD2 (5 bases). This CDR3 is built from 17 residues. The ends were cut back, 2 bases at V and 0 bases at J, with 14 bases in the middle. The germline CDR1 and CDR2 sequences are PRHDT and FYEKMQ (reference sequence). The DNA of the CDR3 is TGTGCCAGCAGCTTAAGCGGCGGACCTCTAGCCAAAAACATTCAGTACTTC. Translated, it gives CASSLSGGPLAKNIQYF.

By share of the sample, this clonotype is medium-sized (0.01 to 0.1%). This chain links TRBV7-6 with TRBJ1-5; D not certain. This CDR3 comprises 17 residues. Germline V gene data show CDR1 as SGHVS and CDR2 as FNYEAQ. V lost 2 bases and J 1 base, leaving 15 bases between the germline ends. The CDR3 sequence: CASSLSVSAGSNQPQHF. Written as DNA, the CDR3 is TGTGCCAGCAGCTTATCGGTATCCGCGGGAAGCAATCAGCCCCAGCATTTT. The full variable domain, rest sourced from reference TRBV7-6 and TRBJ1-5, is GAGVSQSPRYKVTKRGQDVALRCDPISGHVSLYWYRQALGQGPEFLTYFNYEAQQDKSGLPNDRFSAERPEGSISTLTIQRTEQRDSAMYRCASSLSVSAGSNQPQHFGDGTRLSIL.

This clonotype has just one count. The chain has TRBV5-1 and TRBJ2-3; D unresolved. The CDR3 spans 15 residues. V lost 3 bases, J lost 0 bases, and 11 bases lay in between. Germline V CDR1 and CDR2: SGHRS, YFSETQ. The DNA for the CDR3 is TGCGCCAGCAGCTCTTTTTGGGGAAGCACAGATACGCAGTATTTT. This codes for CASSSFWGSTDTQYF. Complete variable domain (other parts from reference TRBV5-1 and TRBJ2-3): KAGVTQTPRYLIKTRGQQVTLSCSPISGHRSVSWYQQTPGQGLQFLFEYFSETQRNKGNFPGRFSGRQFSNSRSEMNVSTLELGDSALYLCASSSFWGSTDTQYFGPGTRLTVL.

Many counts were recorded for this clonotype. The V and J genes are TRBV20-1 and TRBJ1-5; D might be TRBD1 (6 bases). The germline V gene encodes CDR1 DFQATT and CDR2 SNEGSKA (reference sequence). The CDR3 loop spans 16 amino acids. V lost 6 bases and J lost 3, with 21 bases in between. For the CDR3, the DNA is TGCAGTGCCCTCCCGGGGGCAGGGAATATCAATCAGCCCCAGCATTTT. Amino acids: CSALPGAGNINQPQHF.

At least ten counts were recorded for this clonotype. The J gene is TRBJ2-2, the V gene TRBV13; D uncertain. Trimming cost V 4 bases and J 5 bases, with 8 bases left between them. Germline CDR1 PRHDT, CDR2 FYEKMQ (reference sequence). The CDR3 is 13 amino acids. The CDR3 loop reads CASSSSRTGELFF. CDR3 bases: TGTGCCAGCAGCTCAAGTAGAACCGGGGAGCTGTTTTTT. Using reference TRBV13 and TRBJ2-2 for the parts outside the CDR3, the full variable domain is AAGVIQSPRHLIKEKRETATLKCYPIPRHDTVYWYQQGPGQDPQFLISFYEKMQSDKGSIPDRFSAQQFSDYHSELNMSSLELGDSALYFCASSSSRTGELFFGEGSRLTVL.

This clonotype was found a few times. V is TRBV5-1 and J is TRBJ2-7; D may be TRBD1 (6 bases). The V gene lost 0 bases and the J gene lost 2 bases, with 12 bases spanning the gap. The CDR3 sequence is 15 residues long. The germline CDR1 and CDR2 sequences are SGHRS and YFSETQ. CDR3 in amino acids: CASSLAGQGPYEQYF. The DNA of the CDR3 is TGCGCCAGCAGCTTGGCCGGTCAGGGGCCCTACGAGCAGTACTTC.

In its sample, this clonotype was seen once. The gene calls are TRBV29-1 and TRBJ1-6; the D is unclear. The CDR3 spans 13 residues. V was shortened by 0 bases and J by 10 bases, with 10 bases between the two germline ends. Germline V gene data show CDR1 as SQVTM and CDR2 as ANQGSEA. CDR3 amino acids: CSVEEWERSPLHF. In DNA, the CDR3 is TGCAGCGTTGAAGAATGGGAGAGGTCACCCCTCCACTTT.

A few counts support this clonotype. The chain uses TRBV6-1 and TRBJ2-6, with TRBD1 as a possible D gene (6 bases). The CDR3 sequence is 19 residues long. Looked up from germline, CDR1 is MNHNS and CDR2 is SASEGT. V lost 1 base, J lost 1 base, and 17 bases lay in between. This CDR3 reads CASSEVPQGTWSGANVLTF. The CDR3 DNA is TGTGCCAGCAGTGAAGTCCCTCAGGGGACCTGGTCTGGGGCCAACGTCCTGACTTTC.

This clonotype was found many times. This rearrangement joins TRBV5-4 to TRBJ2-3; D is uncertain. Deletions cut 4 bases from V and 2 bases from J, with 5 bases between. The CDR3 extends over 12 amino acids. Looked up from germline, CDR1 is SGHNT and CDR2 is YYREEE (reference sequence). CDR3 sequence reads: CASSGNTDTQYF. CDR3 sequence (DNA): TGTGCCAGCAGCGGGAACACAGATACGCAGTATTTT.

This clonotype has a handful of counts. The genes are TRBV2 and TRBJ1-4; D gene ambiguous. Germline values: CDR1 SNHLY, CDR2 FYNNEI. Trimming stripped 4 bases from V and 7 bases from J, with 13 bases between. The CDR3 covers 14 residues. In DNA form, the CDR3 reads TGTGCCAGCAGTGGTGTCCCGGGTGGTGAAAAACTGTTTTTT. Its protein product is CASSGVPGGEKLFF.

In its sample, this clonotype was seen many times. V usage is TRBV5-1 and J usage is TRBJ2-3; D perhaps matches TRBD2 (6 bases). Trimming pared 0 bases from V and 7 bases from J, leaving 12 bases between. CDR3 length: 14 residues. The germline V gene encodes CDR1 SGHRS and CDR2 YFSETQ. The CDR3 coding sequence is TGCGCCAGCAGCTTGGGACTAGAGTATCATACGCAGTATTTT. Residues: CASSLGLEYHTQYF. The whole variable domain, remainder taken from reference TRBV5-1 and TRBJ2-3, is KAGVTQTPRYLIKTRGQQVTLSCSPISGHRSVSWYQQTPGQGLQFLFEYFSETQRNKGNFPGRFSGRQFSNSRSEMNVSTLELGDSALYLCASSLGLEYHTQYFGPGTRLTVL.

Only a few counts were recorded for this clonotype. The chain carries TRBV11-2 and TRBJ2-3; no clear D gene. This CDR3 region has 15 residues. The germline V gene encodes CDR1 SGHAT and CDR2 FQNNGV. The V gene lost 5 bases and the J gene lost 5 bases, with 17 bases spanning the gap. The CDR3 spells CASSPRLETLDTQYF. CDR3 DNA: TGTGCCAGCAGCCCGAGACTGGAGACGCTAGATACGCAGTATTTT.